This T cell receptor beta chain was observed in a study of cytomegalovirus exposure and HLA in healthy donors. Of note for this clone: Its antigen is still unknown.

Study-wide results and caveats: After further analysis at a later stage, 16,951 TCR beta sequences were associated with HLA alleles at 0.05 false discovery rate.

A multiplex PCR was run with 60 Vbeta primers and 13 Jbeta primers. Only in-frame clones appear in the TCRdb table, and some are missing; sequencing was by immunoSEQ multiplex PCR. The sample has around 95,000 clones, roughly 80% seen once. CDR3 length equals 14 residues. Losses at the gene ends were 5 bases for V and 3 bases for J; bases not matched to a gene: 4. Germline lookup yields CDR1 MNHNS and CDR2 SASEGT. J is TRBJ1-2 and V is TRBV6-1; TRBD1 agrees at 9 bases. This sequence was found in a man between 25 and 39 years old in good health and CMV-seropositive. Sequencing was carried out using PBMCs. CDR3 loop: CASSLTGGDYGYTF. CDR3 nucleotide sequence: TGTGCCAGCAGTCTGACAGGGGGGGACTATGGCTACACCTTC.